A selection of T cell receptor beta chains follows, all from one sample in a study of T-cell reconstitution after alpha-beta-depleted transplantation in children. TCRdb ran MiXCR on the PCR reads and lists one entry per CDR3 protein. Of 600,000 to 700,000 distinct CDR3 sequences in the sample, 16% were seen once. The sample in question was PBMCs from the stem cell graft donor, obtained from the stem cell graft. Source of these receptors: a human donor who donated a stem cell graft to a child with acute myeloid leukemia. Each CDR3 is given without its conserved first and last residue. Not all rows give a size; the values are once, few, many and, for expanded clones, a class.

CDR3 protein: SARLGQGVGNEQF
CDR3 length: 13
J gene: TRBJ2-1
V gene: TRBV20-1
clone size: many

CDR3 protein: SARDWNTEAF
CDR3 length: 10
J gene: TRBJ1-1
V gene: TRBV20-1
clone size: many

CDR3 protein: SAVSGGVTDTQY
CDR3 length: 12
J gene: TRBJ2-3
V gene: TRBV20-1
clone size: few

CDR3 protein: ASSLPAYGYT
CDR3 length: 10
J gene: TRBJ1-2
V gene: TRBV5-6
clone size: few

CDR3 protein: ASSSVPGRENQPQH
CDR3 length: 14
J gene: TRBJ1-5
V gene: TRBV6-2/TRBV6-3
clone size: NA

CDR3 protein: ASSLVPEANIQY
CDR3 length: 12
J gene: TRBJ2-4
V gene: TRBV7-2
clone size: NA

CDR3 protein: SVQELGDQPQH
CDR3 length: 11
J gene: TRBJ1-5
V gene: TRBV20-1
clone size: few

CDR3 protein: SAEGVTYEQY
CDR3 length: 10
J gene: TRBJ2-7
V gene: TRBV20-1
clone size: many

CDR3 protein: ASRPQMGEQF
CDR3 length: 10
J gene: TRBJ2-1
V gene: TRBV12-3/TRBV12-4
clone size: few

CDR3 protein: ASSQGAGGPGELF
CDR3 length: 13
J gene: TRBJ2-2
V gene: TRBV4-3
clone size: few

CDR3 protein: ASSPSDRGNQYGYT
CDR3 length: 14
J gene: TRBJ1-2
V gene: TRBV5-6
clone size: many

CDR3 protein: ASNAQGLAKNIQY
CDR3 length: 13
J gene: TRBJ2-4
V gene: TRBV12-3/TRBV12-4
clone size: NA

CDR3 protein: ASSLNTETQY
CDR3 length: 10
J gene: TRBJ2-5
V gene: TRBV7-2
clone size: NA

CDR3 protein: ASLRGGSGDTQY
CDR3 length: 12
J gene: TRBJ2-3
V gene: TRBV28
clone size: few

CDR3 protein: SARDSSGGGQETQY
CDR3 length: 14
J gene: TRBJ2-5
V gene: TRBV20-1
clone size: many

CDR3 protein: ASSLRAAEYNEQF
CDR3 length: 13
J gene: TRBJ2-1
V gene: TRBV5-1
clone size: many

CDR3 protein: ASSPPPGQGNEQF
CDR3 length: 13
J gene: TRBJ2-1
V gene: TRBV9
clone size: many

CDR3 protein: ASSLEVPGRNTGELF
CDR3 length: 15
J gene: TRBJ2-2
V gene: TRBV5-1
clone size: NA

CDR3 protein: ASSTGDGNQPQH
CDR3 length: 12
J gene: TRBJ1-5
V gene: TRBV5-1
clone size: NA

CDR3 protein: ASRAREGYNQPQH
CDR3 length: 13
J gene: TRBJ1-5
V gene: TRBV12-3/TRBV12-4
clone size: NA

CDR3 protein: SANRDRWTLSPYSNQPQH
CDR3 length: 18
J gene: TRBJ1-5
V gene: TRBV20-1
clone size: many

CDR3 protein: ASSPGIGPLH
CDR3 length: 10
J gene: TRBJ1-6
V gene: TRBV7-2
clone size: many

CDR3 protein: AISESERESDTQY
CDR3 length: 13
J gene: TRBJ2-3
V gene: TRBV10-3
clone size: few

CDR3 protein: ASSSSGDSTDTQY
CDR3 length: 13
J gene: TRBJ2-3
V gene: TRBV5-1
clone size: NA

CDR3 protein: ASRDRVNQPQH
CDR3 length: 11
J gene: TRBJ1-5
V gene: TRBV6-6
clone size: NA

CDR3 protein: ASSREGTTPTGELF
CDR3 length: 14
J gene: TRBJ2-2
V gene: TRBV4-3
clone size: NA

CDR3 protein: SARDLWEASGYEQY
CDR3 length: 14
J gene: TRBJ2-7
V gene: TRBV20-1
clone size: many

CDR3 protein: ASSRDRDEQY
CDR3 length: 10
J gene: TRBJ2-7
V gene: TRBV13
clone size: many

CDR3 protein: ASSFTGGSRYGYT
CDR3 length: 13
J gene: TRBJ1-2
V gene: TRBV7-9
clone size: NA

CDR3 protein: AISEGRSTSEAF
CDR3 length: 12
J gene: TRBJ1-1
V gene: TRBV10-3
clone size: few

CDR3 protein: SNYNGQLNTEAF
CDR3 length: 12
J gene: TRBJ1-1
V gene: TRBV20-1
clone size: many

CDR3 protein: SVGGTSGGLYNEQF
CDR3 length: 14
J gene: TRBJ2-1
V gene: TRBV29-1
clone size: many